This TCR beta chain was captured by sequencing in a study of technical replicates of blood from a handful of donors. The table came from immunoSEQ multiplex PCR; TCRdb's copy has only in-frame clones and leaves some out. Of 65,000 to 90,000 clones in the sample, 80% to 90% were seen once. The germline V gene encodes CDR1 KGHSH and CDR2 LQKENI. The CDR3 consists of 13 residues. Trimming took 2 bases from V and 2 from J, leaving 6 bases between them. This TCR was recovered from a human donor in good health. Some clones in this sample may be carry-over from other donors' samples. Sequencing used PBMCs. The chain uses TRBV18 and TRBJ2-5; D uncertain. The chain's CDR3 is CASSPTMQETQYF. The CDR3 coding sequence is TGTGCCAGCTCACCAACAATGCAAGAGACCCAGTACTTC.